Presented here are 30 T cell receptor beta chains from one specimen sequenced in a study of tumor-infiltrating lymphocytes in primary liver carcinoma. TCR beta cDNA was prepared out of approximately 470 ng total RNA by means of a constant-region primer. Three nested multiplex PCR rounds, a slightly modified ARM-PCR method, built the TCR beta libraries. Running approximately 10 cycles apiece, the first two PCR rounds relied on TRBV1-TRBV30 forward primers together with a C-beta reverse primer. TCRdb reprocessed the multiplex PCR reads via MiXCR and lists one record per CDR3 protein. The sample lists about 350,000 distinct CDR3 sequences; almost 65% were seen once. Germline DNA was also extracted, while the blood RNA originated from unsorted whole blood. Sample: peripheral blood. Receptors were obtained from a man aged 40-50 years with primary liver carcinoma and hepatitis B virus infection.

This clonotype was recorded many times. CDR3 nucleotides: TGTGCCAGCAGTCCGCGACAGGTTTCAGATACGCAGTATTTT. Protein: CASSPRQVSDTQYF. The V gene is TRBV12-3 or TRBV12-4, the J gene TRBJ2-3, with D possibly being TRBD1 (6 bases). The CDR3 covers 14 residues. Trimming took off 5 bases at V and 4 bases at J, with 13 bases between the two ends.

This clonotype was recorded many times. CDR3 loop: CASSLAGTPAYEQYF. CDR3 coding DNA: TGTGCCAGCAGTTTAGCCGGGACTCCCGCCTACGAGCAGTACTTC. The chain links TRBV6-5 to TRBJ2-7; D possibly corresponds to TRBD2 (6 bases). V gave up 4 bases and J gave up 2 bases, with 15 bases separating them. The CDR3 runs to 15 residues. Germline V gives CDR1 MNHEY, CDR2 SVGAGI.

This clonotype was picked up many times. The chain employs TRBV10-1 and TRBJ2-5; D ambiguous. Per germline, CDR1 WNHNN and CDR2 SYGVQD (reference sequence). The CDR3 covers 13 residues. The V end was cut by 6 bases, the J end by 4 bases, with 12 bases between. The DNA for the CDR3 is TGCGCCAGCAGCCCGGACCTGGGAGAGACCCAGTACTTC. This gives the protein CASSPDLGETQYF.

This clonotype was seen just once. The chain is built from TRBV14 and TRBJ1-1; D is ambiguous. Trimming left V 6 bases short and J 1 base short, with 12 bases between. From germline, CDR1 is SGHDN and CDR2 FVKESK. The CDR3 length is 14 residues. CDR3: CASSLWSENTEAFF. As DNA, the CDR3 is TGTGCCAGCAGTCTATGGAGTGAGAACACTGAAGCTTTCTTT. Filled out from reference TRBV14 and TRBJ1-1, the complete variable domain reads EAGVTQFPSHSVIEKGQTVTLRCDPISGHDNLYWYRRVMGKEIKFLLHFVKESKQDESGMPNNRFLAERTGGTYSTLKVQPAELEDSGVYFCASSLWSENTEAFFGQGTRLTVV.

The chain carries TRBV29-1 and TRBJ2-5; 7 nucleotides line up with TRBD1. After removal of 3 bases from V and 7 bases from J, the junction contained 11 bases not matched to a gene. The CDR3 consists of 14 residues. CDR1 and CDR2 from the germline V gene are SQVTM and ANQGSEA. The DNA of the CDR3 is TGCAGCGTTGACCGAACAGACAGGGTGTGGACCCAGTACTTC. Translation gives CSVDRTDRVWTQYF. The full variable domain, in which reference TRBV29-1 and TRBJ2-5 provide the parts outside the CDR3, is SAVISQKPSRDICQRGTSLTIQCQVDSQVTMMFWYRQQPGQSLTLIATANQGSEATYESGFVIDKFPISRPNLTFSTLTVSNMSPEDSSIYLCSVDRTDRVWTQYFGPGTRLLVL.

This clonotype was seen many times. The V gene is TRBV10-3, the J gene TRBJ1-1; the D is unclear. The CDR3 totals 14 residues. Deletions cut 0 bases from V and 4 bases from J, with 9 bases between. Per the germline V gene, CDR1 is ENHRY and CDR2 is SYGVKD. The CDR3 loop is CAISESREGTEAFF. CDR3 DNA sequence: TGTGCCATCAGTGAGTCGCGGGAAGGCACTGAAGCTTTCTTT.

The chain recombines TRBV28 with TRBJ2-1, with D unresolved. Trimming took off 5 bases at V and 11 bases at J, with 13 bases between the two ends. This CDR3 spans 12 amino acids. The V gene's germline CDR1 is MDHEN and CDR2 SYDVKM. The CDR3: CASSLPGGKQFF. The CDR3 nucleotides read TGTGCCAGCAGTCTCCCGGGTGGAAAGCAGTTCTTC.

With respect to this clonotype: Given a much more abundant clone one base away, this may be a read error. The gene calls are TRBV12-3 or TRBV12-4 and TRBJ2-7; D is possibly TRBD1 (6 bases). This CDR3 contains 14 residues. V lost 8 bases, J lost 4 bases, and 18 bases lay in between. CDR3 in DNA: TGTGCCAGCGCTCCCCGGGGACACAGTTACGAGCAGTACTTC. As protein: CASAPRGHSYEQYF.

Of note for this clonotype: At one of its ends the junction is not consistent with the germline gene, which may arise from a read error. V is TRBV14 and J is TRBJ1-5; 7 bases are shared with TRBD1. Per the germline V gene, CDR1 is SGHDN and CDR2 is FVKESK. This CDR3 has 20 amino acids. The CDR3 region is CASSQSRQGWVLDRNQLQHF. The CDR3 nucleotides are TGTGCCAGCAGCCAATCTCGACAGGGTTGGGTTTTGGACCGAAATCAGCTCCAGCATTTT.

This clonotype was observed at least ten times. The CDR3 sequence: CASKAAGTGRGNEQYF. For the CDR3, the DNA is TGTGCCAGCAAAGCCGCGGGGACAGGGAGAGGTAACGAGCAGTACTTC. The chain uses TRBV12-3 or TRBV12-4 and TRBJ2-7; 9 bases fit TRBD1. Trimming took 7 bases from V and 5 from J; bases not matched to a gene: 15. The CDR3 has 16 amino acids.

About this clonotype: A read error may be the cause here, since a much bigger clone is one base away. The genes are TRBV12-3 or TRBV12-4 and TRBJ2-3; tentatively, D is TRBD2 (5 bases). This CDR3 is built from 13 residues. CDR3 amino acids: CASSSSSIDTQYF. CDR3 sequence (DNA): TGTGCCAGCAGTTCCTCTAGCATAGATACGCAGTATTTT.

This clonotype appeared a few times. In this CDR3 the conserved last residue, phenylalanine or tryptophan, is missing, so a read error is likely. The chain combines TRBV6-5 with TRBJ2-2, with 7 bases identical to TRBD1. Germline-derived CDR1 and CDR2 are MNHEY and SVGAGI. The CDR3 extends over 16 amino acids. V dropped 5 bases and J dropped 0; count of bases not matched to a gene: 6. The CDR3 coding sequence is TGTGCCAGCAGTGTACTTGGGACAGCGAACACCGGGGAGCTGTTTTCT. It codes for CASSVLGTANTGELFS.

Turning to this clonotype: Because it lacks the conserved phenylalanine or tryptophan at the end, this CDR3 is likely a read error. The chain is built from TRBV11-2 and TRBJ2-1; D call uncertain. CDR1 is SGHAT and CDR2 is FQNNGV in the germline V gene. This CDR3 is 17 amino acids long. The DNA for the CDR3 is TGTACCAGCAGCTTAGTCGGTCTCTCGAGCTCCTACAATGAGCAGTTCTTA. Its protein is CTSSLVGLSSSYNEQFL.

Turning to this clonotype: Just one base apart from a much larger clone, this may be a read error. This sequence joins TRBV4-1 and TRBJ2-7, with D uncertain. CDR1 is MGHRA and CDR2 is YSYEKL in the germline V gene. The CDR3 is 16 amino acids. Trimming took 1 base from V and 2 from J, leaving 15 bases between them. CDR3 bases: TGCGCCAGCAGCCAAGTAGTGGGAAACCCACCCTACGAGCAGTACTTC. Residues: CASSQVVGNPPYEQYF.

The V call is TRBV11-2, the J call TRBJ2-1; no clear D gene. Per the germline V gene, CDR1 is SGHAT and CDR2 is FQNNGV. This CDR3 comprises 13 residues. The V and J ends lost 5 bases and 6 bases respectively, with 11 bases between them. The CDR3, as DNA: TGTGCCAGCAGCCCTGGGATGGTCAATGAGCAGTTCTTC. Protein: CASSPGMVNEQFF. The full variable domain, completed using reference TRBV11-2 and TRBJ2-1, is EAGVAQSPRYKIIEKRQSVAFWCNPISGHATLYWYQQILGQGPKLLIQFQNNGVVDDSQLPKDRFSAERLKGVDSTLKIQPAKLEDSAVYLCASSPGMVNEQFFGPGTRLTVL.

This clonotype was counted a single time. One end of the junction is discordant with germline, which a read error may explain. The CDR3 coding sequence is TGTGCCCGGAGTCTAGCGACTAGCGGGAGAGTCGGGACCCAGTACTTC. Translation: CARSLATSGRVGTQYF. The chain is built from TRBV30 and TRBJ2-5, with 12 bases identical to TRBD2. The CDR3 loop spans 16 amino acids. Germline V gene lookup returns CDR1 GTSNPN and CDR2 SVGIG (reference sequence).

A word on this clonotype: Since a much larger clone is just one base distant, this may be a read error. As DNA, the CDR3 is TGCAGTGCACACACGGGCAGGGAGAGTTCACCCCTCCACTTT. The encoded protein is CSAHTGRESSPLHF. This chain connects TRBV20-1 to TRBJ1-6; a possible D gene is TRBD1 (5 bases). The CDR3 runs 14 residues. Germline V gene sequence: CDR1 DFQATT, CDR2 SNEGSKA (reference sequence). Trimming shortened V by 6 bases and J by 9 bases, and 18 bases separated the two germline ends.

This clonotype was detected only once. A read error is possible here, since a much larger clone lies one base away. CDR3 nucleotides: TGTGCCATCAGTTTCATGGAAGGACCCCTCCACTTT. Protein sequence: CAISFMEGPLHF. The chain links TRBV12-3 or TRBV12-4 to TRBJ1-6, with unresolved D. This CDR3 is 12 amino acids long.

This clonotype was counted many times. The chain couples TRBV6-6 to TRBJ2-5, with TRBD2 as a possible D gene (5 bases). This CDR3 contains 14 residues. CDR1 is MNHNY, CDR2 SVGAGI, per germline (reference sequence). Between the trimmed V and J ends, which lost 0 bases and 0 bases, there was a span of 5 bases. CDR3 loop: CASSYSSDQETQYF. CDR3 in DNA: TGTGCCAGCAGTTACTCTAGCGACCAAGAGACCCAGTACTTC.

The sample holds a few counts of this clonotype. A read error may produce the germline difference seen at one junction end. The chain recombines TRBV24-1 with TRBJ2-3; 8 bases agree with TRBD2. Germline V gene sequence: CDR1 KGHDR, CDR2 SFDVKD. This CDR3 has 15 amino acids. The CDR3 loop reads CATSDLTSGTDTQYF. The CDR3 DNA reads TGTGCTACCAGTGATTTGACTAGCGGCACAGATACGCAGTATTTT.

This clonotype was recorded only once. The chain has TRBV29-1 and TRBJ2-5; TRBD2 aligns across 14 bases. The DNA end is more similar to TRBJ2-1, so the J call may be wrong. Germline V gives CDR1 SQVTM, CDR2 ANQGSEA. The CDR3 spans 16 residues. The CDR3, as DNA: TGCAGCGTGACGGGGACTAGCGGGAGCTCACAAGAGACCCAGTTCTTC. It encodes CSVTGTSGSSQETQFF.

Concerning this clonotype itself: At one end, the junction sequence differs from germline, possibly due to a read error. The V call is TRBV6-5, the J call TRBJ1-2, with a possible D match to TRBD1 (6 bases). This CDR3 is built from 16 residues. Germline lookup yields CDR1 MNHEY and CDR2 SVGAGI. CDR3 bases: TGTCCCAGCAGTTACTACCCCGGGATAGGGGGGTATGGCTACACCTTC. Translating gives CPSSYYPGIGGYGYTF.

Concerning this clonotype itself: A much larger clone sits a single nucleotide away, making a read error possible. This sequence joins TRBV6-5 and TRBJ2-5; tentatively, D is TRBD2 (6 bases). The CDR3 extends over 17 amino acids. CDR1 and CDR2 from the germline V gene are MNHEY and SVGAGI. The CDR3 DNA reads TGTGACAGCAGTCAACGGGTACGGGGGTTTGGCTCAGAGACCCAGTACTTC. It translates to CDSSQRVRGFGSETQYF.

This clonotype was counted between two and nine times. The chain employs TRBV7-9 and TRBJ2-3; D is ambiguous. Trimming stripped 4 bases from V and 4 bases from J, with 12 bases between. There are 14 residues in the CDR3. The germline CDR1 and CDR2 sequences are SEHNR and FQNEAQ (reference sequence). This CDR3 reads CASSSARKADTQYF. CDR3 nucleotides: TGTGCCAGCAGCTCCGCCCGGAAGGCAGATACGCAGTATTTT.

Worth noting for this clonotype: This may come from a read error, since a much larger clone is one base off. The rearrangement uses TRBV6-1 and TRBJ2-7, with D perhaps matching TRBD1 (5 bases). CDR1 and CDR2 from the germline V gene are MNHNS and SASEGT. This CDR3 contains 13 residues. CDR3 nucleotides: TGTGCCAACAGTGATATTGAAGGGGTCGAGCAGTACTTC. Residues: CANSDIEGVEQYF.

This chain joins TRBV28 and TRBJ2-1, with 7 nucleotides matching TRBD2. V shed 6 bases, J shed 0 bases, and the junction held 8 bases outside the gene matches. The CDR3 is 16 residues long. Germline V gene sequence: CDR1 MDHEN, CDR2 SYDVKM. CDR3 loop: CASREGGGSSYNEQFF. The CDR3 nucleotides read TGTGCCAGCAGGGAGGGAGGCGGGAGCTCCTACAATGAGCAGTTCTTC.

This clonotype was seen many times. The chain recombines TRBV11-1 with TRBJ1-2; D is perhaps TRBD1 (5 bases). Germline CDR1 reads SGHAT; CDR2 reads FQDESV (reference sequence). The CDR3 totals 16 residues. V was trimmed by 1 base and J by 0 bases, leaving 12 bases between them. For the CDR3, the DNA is TGTGCCAGCAGCTTAGAATCCGACAGCGCTAACTATGGCTACACCTTC. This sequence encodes CASSLESDSANYGYTF.

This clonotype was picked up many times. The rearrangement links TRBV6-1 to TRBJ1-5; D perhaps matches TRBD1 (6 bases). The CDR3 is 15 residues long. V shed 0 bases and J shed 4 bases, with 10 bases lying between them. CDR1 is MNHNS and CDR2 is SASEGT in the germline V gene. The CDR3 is CASSEAGHQNQPQHF. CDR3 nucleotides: TGTGCCAGCAGTGAAGCGGGACACCAGAATCAGCCCCAGCATTTT.

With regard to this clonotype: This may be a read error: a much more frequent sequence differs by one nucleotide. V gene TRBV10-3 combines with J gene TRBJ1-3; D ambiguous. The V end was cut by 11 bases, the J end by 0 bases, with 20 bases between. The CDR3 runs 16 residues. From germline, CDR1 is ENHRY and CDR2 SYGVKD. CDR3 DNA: TGTGCCGTCACCGCAAGCGTCCAAGACTCTGGAAACACCATATATTTT. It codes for CAVTASVQDSGNTIYF.

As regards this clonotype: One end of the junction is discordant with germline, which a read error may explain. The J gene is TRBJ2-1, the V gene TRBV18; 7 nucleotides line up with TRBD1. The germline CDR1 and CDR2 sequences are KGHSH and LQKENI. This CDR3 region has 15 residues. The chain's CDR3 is CASCRDSSSYNEQFF. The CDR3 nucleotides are TGTGCTAGCTGCAGGGACAGCAGCTCCTACAATGAGCAGTTCTTC. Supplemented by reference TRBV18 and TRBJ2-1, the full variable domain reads NAGVMQNPRHLVRRRGQEARLRCSPMKGHSHVYWYRQLPEEGLKFMVYLQKENIIDESGMPKERFSAEFPKEGPSILRIQQVVRGDSAAYFCASCRDSSSYNEQFFGPGTRLTVL.